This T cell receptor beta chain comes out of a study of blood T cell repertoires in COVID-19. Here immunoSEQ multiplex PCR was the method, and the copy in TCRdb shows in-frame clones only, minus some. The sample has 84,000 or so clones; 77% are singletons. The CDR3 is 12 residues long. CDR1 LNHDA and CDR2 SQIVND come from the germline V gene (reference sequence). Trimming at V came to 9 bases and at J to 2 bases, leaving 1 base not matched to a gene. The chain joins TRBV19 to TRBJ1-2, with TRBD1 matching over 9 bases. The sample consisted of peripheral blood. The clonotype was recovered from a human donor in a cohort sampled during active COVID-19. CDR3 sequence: CASGTGNYGYTF. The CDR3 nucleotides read TGTGCCAGCGGGACAGGGAACTATGGCTACACCTTC.